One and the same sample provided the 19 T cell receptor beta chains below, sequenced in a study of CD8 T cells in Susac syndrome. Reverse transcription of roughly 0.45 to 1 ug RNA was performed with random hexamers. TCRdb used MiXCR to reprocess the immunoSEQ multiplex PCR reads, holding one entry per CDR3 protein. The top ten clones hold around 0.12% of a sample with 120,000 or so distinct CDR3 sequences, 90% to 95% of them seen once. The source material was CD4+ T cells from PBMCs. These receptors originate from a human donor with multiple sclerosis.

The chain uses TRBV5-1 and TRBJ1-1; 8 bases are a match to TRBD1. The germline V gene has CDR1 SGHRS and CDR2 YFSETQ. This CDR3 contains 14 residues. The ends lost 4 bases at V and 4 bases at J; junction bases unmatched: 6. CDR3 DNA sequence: TGCGCCAGCAGCCCGTTACAGGGGGGCACTGAAGCTTTCTTT. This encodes CASSPLQGGTEAFF.

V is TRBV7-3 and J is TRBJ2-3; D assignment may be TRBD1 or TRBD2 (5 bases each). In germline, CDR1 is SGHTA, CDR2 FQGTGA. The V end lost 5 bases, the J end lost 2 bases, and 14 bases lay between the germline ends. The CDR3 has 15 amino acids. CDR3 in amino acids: CASSPGAGNTDTQYF. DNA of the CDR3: TGTGCCAGCAGCCCCGGGGCAGGAAACACAGATACGCAGTATTTT.

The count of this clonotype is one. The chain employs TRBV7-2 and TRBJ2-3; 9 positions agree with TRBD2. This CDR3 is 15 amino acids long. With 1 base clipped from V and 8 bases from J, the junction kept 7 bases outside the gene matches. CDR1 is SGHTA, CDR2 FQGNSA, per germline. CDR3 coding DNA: TGTGCCAGCAGCTTAGTTGGCGGGGGGGCAGGTACGCAGTATTTT. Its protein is CASSLVGGGAGTQYF.

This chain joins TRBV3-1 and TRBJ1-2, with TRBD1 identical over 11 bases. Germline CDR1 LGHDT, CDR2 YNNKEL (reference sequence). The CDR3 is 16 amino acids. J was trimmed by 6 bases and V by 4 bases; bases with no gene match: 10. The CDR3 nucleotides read TGTGCCAGCAGCCTGTTTGGGGACAGGGGGACGGATGGCTACACCTTC. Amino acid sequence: CASSLFGDRGTDGYTF.

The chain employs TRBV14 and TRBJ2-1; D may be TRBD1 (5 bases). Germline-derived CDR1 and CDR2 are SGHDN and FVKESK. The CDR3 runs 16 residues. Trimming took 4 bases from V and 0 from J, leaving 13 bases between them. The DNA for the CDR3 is TGTGCCAGCAGCCCACTCGGACACGGCTCCTACAATGAGCAGTTCTTC. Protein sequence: CASSPLGHGSYNEQFF.

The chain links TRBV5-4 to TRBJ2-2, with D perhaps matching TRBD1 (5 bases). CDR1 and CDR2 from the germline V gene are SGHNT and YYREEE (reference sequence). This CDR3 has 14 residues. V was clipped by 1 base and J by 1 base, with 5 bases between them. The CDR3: CASSLRGNTGELFF. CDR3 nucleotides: TGTGCCAGCAGCTTGAGGGGGAACACCGGGGAGCTGTTTTTT.

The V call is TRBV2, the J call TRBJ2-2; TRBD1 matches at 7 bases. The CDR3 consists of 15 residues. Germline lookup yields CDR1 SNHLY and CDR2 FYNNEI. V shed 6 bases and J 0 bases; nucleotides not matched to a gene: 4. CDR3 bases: TGTGCCAGCAGAAGACAGGGACCGAACACCGGGGAGCTGTTTTTT. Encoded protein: CASRRQGPNTGELFF.

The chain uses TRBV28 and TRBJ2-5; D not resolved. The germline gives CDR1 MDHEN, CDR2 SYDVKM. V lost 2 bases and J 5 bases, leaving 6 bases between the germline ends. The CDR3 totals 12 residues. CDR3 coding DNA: TGTGCCAGCAGTTTAGGGTGGGAGACCCAGTACTTC. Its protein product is CASSLGWETQYF.

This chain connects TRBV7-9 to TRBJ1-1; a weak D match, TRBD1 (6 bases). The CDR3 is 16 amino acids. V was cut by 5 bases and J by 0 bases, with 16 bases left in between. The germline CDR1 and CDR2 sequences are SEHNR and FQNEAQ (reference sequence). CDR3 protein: CASSMTAGVMNTEAFF. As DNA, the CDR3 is TGTGCCAGCAGCATGACCGCAGGGGTAATGAACACTGAAGCTTTCTTT.

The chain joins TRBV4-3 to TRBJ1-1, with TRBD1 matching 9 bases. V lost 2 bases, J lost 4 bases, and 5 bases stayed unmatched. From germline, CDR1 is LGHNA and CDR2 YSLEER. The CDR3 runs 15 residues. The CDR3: CASSQLGDRATEAFF. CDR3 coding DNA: TGCGCCAGCAGCCAACTGGGGGACAGGGCCACTGAAGCTTTCTTT.

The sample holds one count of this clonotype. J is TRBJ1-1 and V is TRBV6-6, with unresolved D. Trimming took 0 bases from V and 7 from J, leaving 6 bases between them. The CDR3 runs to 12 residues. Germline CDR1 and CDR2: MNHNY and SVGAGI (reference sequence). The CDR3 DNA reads TGTGCCAGCAGTTACTCCCAGATTGAAGCTTTCTTT. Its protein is CASSYSQIEAFF.

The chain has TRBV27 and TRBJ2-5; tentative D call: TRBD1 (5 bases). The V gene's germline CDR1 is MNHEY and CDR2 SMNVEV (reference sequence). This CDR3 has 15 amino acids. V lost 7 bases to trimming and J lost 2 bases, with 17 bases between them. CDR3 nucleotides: TGTGCCAGCACTTCCTACCGGGCAGGGCAAGAGACCCAGTACTTC. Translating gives CASTSYRAGQETQYF.

In DNA form, the CDR3 reads TGCAGCGTTGAGATTTGGCCTGAGGAAACTGAAGCTTTCTTT. Its protein product is CSVEIWPEETEAFF. The V call is TRBV29-1, the J call TRBJ1-1, with D uncertain. V lost 3 bases and J lost 5, with 16 bases in between. Germline loops: CDR1 SQVTM, CDR2 ANQGSEA. The CDR3 is 14 amino acids.

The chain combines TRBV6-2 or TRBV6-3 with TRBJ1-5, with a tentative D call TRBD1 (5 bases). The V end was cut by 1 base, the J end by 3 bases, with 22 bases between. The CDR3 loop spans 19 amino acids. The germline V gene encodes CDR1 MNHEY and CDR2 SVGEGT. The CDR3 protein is CASSYLEAQPFGANQPQHF. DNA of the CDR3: TGTGCCAGCAGTTACTTGGAAGCACAGCCCTTTGGGGCCAATCAGCCCCAGCATTTT.

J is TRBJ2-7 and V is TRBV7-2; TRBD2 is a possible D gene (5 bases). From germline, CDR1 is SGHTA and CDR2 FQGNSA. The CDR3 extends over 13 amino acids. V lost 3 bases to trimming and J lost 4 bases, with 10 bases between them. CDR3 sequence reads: CASSFFGVYEQYF. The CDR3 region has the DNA TGTGCCAGCAGCTTTTTCGGGGTTTACGAGCAGTACTTC.

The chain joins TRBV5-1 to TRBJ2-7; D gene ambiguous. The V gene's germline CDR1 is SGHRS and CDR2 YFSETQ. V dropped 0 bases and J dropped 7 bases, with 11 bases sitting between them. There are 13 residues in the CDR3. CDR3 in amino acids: CASSLGLLGEQYF. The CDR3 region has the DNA TGCGCCAGCAGCTTGGGGCTCCTCGGGGAGCAGTACTTC.

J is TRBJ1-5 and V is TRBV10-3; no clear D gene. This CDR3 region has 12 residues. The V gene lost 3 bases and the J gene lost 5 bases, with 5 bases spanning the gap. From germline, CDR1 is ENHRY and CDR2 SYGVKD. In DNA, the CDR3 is TGTGCCATCAGTGAACCCGATCAGCCCCAGCATTTT. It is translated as CAISEPDQPQHF.

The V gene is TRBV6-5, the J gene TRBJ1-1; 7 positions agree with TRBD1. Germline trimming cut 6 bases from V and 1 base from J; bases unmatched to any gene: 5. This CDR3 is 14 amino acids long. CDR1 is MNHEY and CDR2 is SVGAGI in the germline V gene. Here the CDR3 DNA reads TGTGCCAGCAGGCAACAGGGGAGGAACACTGAAGCTTTCTTT. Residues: CASRQQGRNTEAFF.

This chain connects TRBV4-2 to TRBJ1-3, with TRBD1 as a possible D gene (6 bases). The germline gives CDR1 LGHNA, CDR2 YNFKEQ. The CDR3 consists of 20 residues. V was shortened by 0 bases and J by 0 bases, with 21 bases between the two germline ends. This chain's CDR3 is CASSQEGLTGRATSGNTIYF. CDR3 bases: TGTGCCAGCAGCCAAGAAGGATTGACAGGCCGGGCAACCTCTGGAAACACCATATATTTT.